This TCR beta chain was identified in a study of blood T cell repertoires in COVID-19. Study at large: Samples representing acute and convalescent COVID-19 were sourced from the United States, Italy and Spain.

Germline V gene sequence: CDR1 ENHRY, CDR2 SYGVKD. This CDR3 region has 16 residues. Trimming removed 8 bases at V and 0 bases at J, with 17 bases between. Produced via immunoSEQ multiplex PCR; TCRdb's table is partial and in-frame only. The table includes about 120,000 clones, about 88% detected once. Sequencing was performed on peripheral blood. This clonotype originated in a woman aged 70-85 years who had recovered from COVID-19. The gene calls are TRBV10-3 and TRBJ2-1, with a possible D match to TRBD2 (6 bases). The CDR3 region is CAIGPTRGSSYNEQFF. The CDR3 nucleotides are TGTGCCATCGGCCCCACGCGGGGTAGCTCCTACAATGAGCAGTTCTTC.